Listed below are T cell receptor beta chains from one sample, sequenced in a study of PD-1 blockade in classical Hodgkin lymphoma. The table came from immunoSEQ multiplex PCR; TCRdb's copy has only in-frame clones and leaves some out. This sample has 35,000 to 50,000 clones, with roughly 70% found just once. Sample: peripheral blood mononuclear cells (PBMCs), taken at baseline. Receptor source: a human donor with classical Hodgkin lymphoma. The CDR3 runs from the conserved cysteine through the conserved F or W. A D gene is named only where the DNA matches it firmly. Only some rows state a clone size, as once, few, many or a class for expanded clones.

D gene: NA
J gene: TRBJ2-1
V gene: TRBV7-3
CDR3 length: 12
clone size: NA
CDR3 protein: CVSSLGGNEQFF
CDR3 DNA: TGTGTCAGCAGCTTAGGGGGTAATGAGCAGTTCTTC

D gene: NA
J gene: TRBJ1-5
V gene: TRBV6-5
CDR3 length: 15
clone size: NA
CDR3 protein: CASSYGSGVNQPQHF
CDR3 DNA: TGTGCCAGCAGTTACGGTTCAGGGGTCAATCAGCCCCAGCATTTT

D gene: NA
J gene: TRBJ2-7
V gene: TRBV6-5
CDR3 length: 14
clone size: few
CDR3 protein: CASSFIGRTYEQYF
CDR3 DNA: TGTGCCAGCAGTTTCATAGGACGGACCTACGAGCAGTACTTC

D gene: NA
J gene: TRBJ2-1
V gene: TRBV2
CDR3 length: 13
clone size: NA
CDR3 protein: CASNPQGGGEQFF
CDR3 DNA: TGTGCCAGCAACCCACAGGGAGGCGGTGAGCAGTTCTTC

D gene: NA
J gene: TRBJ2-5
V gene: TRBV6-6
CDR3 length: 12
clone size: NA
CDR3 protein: CASTLYQETQYF
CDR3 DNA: TGTGCCAGCACCCTGTACCAAGAGACCCAGTACTTC

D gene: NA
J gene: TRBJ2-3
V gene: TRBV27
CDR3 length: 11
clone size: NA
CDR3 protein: CATQGWDTQYF
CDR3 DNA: TGTGCCACCCAAGGGTGGGATACGCAGTATTTT

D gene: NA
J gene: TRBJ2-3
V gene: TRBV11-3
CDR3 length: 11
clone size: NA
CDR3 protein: CASSFGDTQYF
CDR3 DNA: TGTGCCAGCAGCTTTGGGGATACGCAGTATTTT

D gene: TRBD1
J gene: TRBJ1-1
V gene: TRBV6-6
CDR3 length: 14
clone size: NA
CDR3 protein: CATRRQGGNAEAFF
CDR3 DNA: TGTGCCACCCGACGACAGGGAGGGAACGCTGAAGCTTTCTTT

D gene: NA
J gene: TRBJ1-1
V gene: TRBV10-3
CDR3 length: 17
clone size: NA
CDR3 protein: CAISESNRLLRNTEAFF
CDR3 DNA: TGTGCCATCAGTGAGTCTAATCGACTGCTCCGGAACACTGAAGCTTTCTTT

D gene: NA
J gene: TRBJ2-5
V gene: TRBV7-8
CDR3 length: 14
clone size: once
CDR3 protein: CASSLKGSGKTQYF
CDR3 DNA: TGTGCCAGCAGCTTAAAGGGCTCCGGGAAGACCCAGTACTTC

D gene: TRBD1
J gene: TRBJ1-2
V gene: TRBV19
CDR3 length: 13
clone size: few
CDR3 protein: CASTDRGGYGYTF
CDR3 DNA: TGTGCCAGTACGGACAGGGGAGGCTATGGCTACACCTTC

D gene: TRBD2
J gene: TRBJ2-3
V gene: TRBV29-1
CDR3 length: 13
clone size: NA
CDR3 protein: CSARGVVTDTQYF
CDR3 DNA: TGCAGCGCCCGGGGGGTCGTCACAGATACGCAGTATTTT

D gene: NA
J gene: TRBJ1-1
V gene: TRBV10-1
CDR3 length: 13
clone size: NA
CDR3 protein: CAGQGGVGTEAFF
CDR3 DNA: TGCGCCGGCCAAGGGGGGGTGGGCACTGAAGCTTTCTTT

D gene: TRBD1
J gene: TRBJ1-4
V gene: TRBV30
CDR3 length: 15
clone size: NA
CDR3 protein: CAWGTSTGGAEKLFF
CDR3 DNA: TGTGCCTGGGGGACTTCGACAGGGGGCGCGGAAAAACTGTTTTTT

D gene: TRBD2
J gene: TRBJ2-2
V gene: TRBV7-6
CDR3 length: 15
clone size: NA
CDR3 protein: CASSIAGVVTGELFF
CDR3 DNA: TGTGCCAGCAGCATAGCGGGAGTGGTCACCGGGGAGCTGTTTTTT

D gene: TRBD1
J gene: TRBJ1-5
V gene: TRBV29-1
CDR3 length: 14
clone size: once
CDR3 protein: CSVALTGGVQPQHF
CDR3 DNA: TGCAGCGTCGCCCTGACAGGGGGCGTTCAGCCCCAGCATTTT

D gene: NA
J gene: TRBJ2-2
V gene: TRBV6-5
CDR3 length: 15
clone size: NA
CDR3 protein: CASRPGQINTGELFF
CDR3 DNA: TGTGCCAGCAGACCCGGACAGATTAACACCGGGGAGCTGTTTTTT

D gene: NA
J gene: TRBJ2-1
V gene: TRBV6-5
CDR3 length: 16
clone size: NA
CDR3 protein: CASSYFSQGPYNEQFF
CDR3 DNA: TGTGCCAGCAGTTACTTTTCGCAGGGACCATACAATGAGCAGTTCTTC

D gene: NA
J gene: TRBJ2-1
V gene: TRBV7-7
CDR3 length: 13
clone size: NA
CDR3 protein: CASSLFRYNEQFF
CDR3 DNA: TGTGCCAGCAGCTTATTCCGATACAATGAGCAGTTCTTC

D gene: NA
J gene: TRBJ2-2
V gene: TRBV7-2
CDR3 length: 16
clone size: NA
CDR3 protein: CASSPSGGLYTGELFF
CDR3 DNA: TGTGCCAGCAGCCCAAGCGGCGGGCTCTACACCGGGGAGCTGTTTTTT

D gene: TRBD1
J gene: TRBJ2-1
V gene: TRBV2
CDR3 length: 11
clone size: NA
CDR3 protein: CASDRVDEQFF
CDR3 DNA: TGTGCCAGTGACAGGGTGGATGAGCAGTTCTTC

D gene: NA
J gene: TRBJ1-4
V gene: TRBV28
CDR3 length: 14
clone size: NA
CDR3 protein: CASTIRVRGEKLFF
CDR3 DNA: TGTGCCAGCACCATCCGGGTCCGGGGTGAAAAACTGTTTTTT

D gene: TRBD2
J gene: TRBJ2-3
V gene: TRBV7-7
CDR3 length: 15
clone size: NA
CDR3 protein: CASSLGLAGGDTQYF
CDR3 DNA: TGTGCTAGCAGCTTGGGACTAGCGGGAGGGGATACGCAGTATTTT

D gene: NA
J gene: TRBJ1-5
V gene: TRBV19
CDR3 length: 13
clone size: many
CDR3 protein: CASSTGTGRPQHF
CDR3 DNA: TGTGCCAGTAGTACCGGGACCGGCAGGCCCCAGCATTTT

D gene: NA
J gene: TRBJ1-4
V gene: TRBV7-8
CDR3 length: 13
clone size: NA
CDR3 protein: CASSLLGGEKLFF
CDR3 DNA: TGTGCCAGCAGCTTACTTGGGGGGGAAAAACTGTTTTTT

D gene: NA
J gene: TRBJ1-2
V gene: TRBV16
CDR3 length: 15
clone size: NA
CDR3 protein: CASSHHPEDPAGYTF
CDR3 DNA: TGTGCCAGCAGCCACCACCCCGAGGACCCGGCGGGCTACACCTTC

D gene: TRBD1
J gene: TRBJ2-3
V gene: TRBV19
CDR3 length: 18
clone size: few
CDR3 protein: CASSIESSGQGNTDTQYF
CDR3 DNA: TGTGCCAGTAGTATAGAGAGTAGCGGACAGGGCAACACAGATACGCAGTATTTT

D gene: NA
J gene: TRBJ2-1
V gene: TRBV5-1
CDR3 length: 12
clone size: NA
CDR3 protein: CASSSRNNEQFF
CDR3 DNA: TGCGCCAGCAGCTCCAGAAACAATGAGCAGTTCTTC

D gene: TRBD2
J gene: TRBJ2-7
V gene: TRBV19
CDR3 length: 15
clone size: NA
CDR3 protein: CASSIKGGSSYEQYF
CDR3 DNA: TGTGCCAGTAGTATCAAGGGCGGGAGCTCCTACGAGCAGTACTTC

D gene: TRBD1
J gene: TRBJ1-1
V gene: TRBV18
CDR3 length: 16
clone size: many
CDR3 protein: CASSPWTGRMNTEAFF
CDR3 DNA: TGTGCCAGCTCCCCATGGACAGGGCGGATGAACACTGAAGCTTTCTTT

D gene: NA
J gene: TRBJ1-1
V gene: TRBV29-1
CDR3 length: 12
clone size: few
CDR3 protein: CSALGGGTEAFF
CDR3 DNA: TGCAGCGCTCTCGGCGGCGGCACTGAAGCTTTCTTT

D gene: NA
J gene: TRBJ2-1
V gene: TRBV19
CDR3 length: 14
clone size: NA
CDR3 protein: CASSIGGTWAEQFF
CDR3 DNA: TGTGCCAGTAGTATAGGGGGCACGTGGGCTGAGCAGTTCTTC

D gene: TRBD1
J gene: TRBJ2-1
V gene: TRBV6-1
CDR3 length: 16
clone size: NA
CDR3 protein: CASSEQIGTGVNEQFF
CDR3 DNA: TGTGCCAGCAGTGAGCAAATCGGGACAGGGGTCAATGAGCAGTTCTTC

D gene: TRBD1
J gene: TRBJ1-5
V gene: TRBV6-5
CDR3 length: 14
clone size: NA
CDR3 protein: CASSPGQGGQPQHF
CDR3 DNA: TGTGCCAGCAGCCCAGGACAGGGTGGTCAGCCCCAGCATTTT

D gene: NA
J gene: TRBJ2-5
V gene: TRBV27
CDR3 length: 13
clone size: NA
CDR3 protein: CASSFRVRETQYF
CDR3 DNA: TGTGCCAGCAGTTTCAGGGTCCGGGAGACCCAGTACTTC

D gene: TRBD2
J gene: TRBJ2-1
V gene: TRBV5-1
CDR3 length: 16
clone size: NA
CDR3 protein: CASSLGTSGSIYEQFF
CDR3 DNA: TGCGCCAGCAGCTTGGGGACTAGCGGGAGTATATATGAGCAGTTCTTC

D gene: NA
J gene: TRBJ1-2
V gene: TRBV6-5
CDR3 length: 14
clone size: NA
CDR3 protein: CASSLRTLGYGYTF
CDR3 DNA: TGTGCCAGCAGTCTACGAACCCTGGGGTATGGCTACACCTTC

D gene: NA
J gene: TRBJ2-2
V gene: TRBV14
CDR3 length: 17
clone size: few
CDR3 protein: CASSPSMGTVRFGELFF
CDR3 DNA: TGTGCCAGCAGCCCTTCAATGGGGACTGTACGGTTCGGGGAGCTGTTTTTT

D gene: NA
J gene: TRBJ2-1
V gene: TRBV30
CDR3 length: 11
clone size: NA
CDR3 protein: CAWKTVNEQFF
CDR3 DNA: TGTGCCTGGAAAACAGTTAATGAGCAGTTCTTC

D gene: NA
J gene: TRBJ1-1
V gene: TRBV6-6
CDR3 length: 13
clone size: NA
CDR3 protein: CASSYSGEYGAFF
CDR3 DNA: TGTGCCAGCAGTTACTCGGGGGAATACGGAGCTTTCTTT

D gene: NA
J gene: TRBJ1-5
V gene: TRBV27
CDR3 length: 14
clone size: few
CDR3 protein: CASSRVYSNQPQHF
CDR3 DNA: TGTGCCAGCAGCAGGGTCTATAGCAATCAGCCCCAGCATTTT

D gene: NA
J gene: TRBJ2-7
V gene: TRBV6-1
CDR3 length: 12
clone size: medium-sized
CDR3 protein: CASRLGLLEQYF
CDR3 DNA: TGTGCCAGCAGGCTGGGACTTCTCGAGCAGTACTTC